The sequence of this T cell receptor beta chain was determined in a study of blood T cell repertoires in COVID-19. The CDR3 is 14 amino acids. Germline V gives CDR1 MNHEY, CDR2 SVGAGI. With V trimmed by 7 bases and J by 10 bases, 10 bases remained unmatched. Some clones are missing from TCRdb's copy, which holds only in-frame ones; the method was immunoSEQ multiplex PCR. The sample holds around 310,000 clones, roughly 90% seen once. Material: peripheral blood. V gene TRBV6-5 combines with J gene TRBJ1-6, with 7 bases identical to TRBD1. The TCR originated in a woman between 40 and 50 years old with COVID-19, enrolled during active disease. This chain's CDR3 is CASTPGGLKSPLHF. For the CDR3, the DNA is TGTGCCAGCACTCCAGGGGGGCTGAAGTCACCCCTCCACTTT.